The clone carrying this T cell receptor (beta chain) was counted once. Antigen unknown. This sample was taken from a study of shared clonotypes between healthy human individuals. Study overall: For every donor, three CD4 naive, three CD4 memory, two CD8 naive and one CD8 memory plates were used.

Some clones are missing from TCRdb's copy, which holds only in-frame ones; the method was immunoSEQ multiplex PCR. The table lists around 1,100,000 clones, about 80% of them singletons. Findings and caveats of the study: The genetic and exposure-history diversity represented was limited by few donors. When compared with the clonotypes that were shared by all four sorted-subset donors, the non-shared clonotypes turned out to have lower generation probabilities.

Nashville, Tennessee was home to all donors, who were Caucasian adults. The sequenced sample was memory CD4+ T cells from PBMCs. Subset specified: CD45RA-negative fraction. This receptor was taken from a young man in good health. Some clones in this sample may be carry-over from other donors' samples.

CDR3 residues: CASSQSLILDEQFF. The CDR3 DNA sequence: TGTGCCAGCAGCCAATCTCTAATTCTTGATGAGCAGTTCTTC. The rearrangement links TRBV7-8 to TRBJ2-1; D unresolved. CDR3 length: 14 amino acids. From germline, CDR1 is SGHVS and CDR2 FQNEAQ. V lost 5 bases, J lost 8 bases, and 16 bases lay in between.